These T cell receptor beta chains were read from a single sample in a study of identifying expanded T cells in peripheral blood. Sequencing was performed with immunoSEQ multiplex PCR; in TCRdb, only in-frame clones are kept and a portion is missing. Found here are 95,000 to 150,000 clones, 75% to 90% of them singletons; the top ten hold approximately 3%. The material sequenced was blood. These receptors were obtained from a person aged 18-70 years in good health. The CDR3 runs from the conserved cysteine through the conserved F or W. A D gene is named only where the DNA matches it firmly. A clone size is listed for some rows: how often the clone was seen (once, few, many), or a class if it is expanded.

j_call clone_size d_call v_call cdr3_nt cdr3_aa
TRBJ1-4 NA NA TRBV6-5 TGTGCCAGCAGTCCACGCCAGAGTGAAAAACTGTTTTTT CASSPRQSEKLFF
TRBJ1-2 NA NA TRBV7-9 TGTGCCAGCAGCTTAGGCGCGGGCGGCTATGGCTACACCTTC CASSLGAGGYGYTF
TRBJ2-5 few NA TRBV10-2 TGCGCCAGCAGACGGACACCCAGTTGGGAGACCCAGTACTTC CASRRTPSWETQYF
TRBJ1-4 NA TRBD1 TRBV6-1 TGTGCCAGCAGTGAAGGGAGGGGACAGGGGAATGAAAAACTGTTTTTT CASSEGRGQGNEKLFF
TRBJ1-4 NA NA TRBV7-9 TGTGCCAGCAGCATAGGATCGGGTGACGATGAAAAACTGTTTTTT CASSIGSGDDEKLFF
TRBJ1-1 NA NA TRBV6-5 TGTGCCAGCAGTTGGGGCAGGGACACTGAAGCTTTCTTT CASSWGRDTEAFF
TRBJ1-5 once NA TRBV6-1 TGTGCCAGCAGGGGTAGCAATCAGCCCCAGCATTTT CASRGSNQPQHF
TRBJ1-1 NA NA TRBV6-5 TGTGCCAGCAGCTCCCCTAGAGGGGAAGCTTTCTTT CASSSPRGEAFF
TRBJ1-1 NA NA TRBV15 TGTGCCACCAGCAGAGAAGAGGGATCCACTGAAGCTTTCTTT CATSREEGSTEAFF
TRBJ2-1 NA TRBD2 TRBV2 TGTGCCAGCAGGCGGGCAGGGAGGGACAATGAGCAGTTCTTC CASRRAGRDNEQFF
TRBJ2-5 NA NA TRBV29-1 TGCAGCGTTGCGGTACAACAAGAGACCCAGTACTTC CSVAVQQETQYF
TRBJ2-1 once NA TRBV9 TGTGCCAGCAGCGTAAGGGGCCGAGACAATGAGCAGTTCTTC CASSVRGRDNEQFF
TRBJ2-7 NA NA TRBV6-5 TGTGCCAGCAGTCCCTTGGGGGGCTACGAGCAGTACTTC CASSPLGGYEQYF